The next 13 T cell receptor beta chains were all read from a single sample in a study of T cell changes during pregnancy in multiple sclerosis. Sequenced by immunoSEQ multiplex PCR; TCRdb stores in-frame clones only, minus some. The profile shows about 40,000 clones, roughly nine tenths of them singletons. The sample consisted of CD8+ T cells from peripheral blood mononuclear cells, taken in the first trimester of pregnancy. Receptors originate from a female donor with multiple sclerosis, enrolled in a pregnancy study.

This chain's CDR3 is CASRLNREAFF. CDR3 coding DNA: TGTGCCAGCAGGCTAAACAGAGAAGCTTTCTTT. V usage is TRBV6-5 and J usage is TRBJ1-1, with D hard to call. The germline gives CDR1 MNHEY, CDR2 SVGAGI. The V and J ends lost 6 bases and 8 bases respectively, with 10 bases between them. This CDR3 has 11 amino acids.

For this clone: Sequence at one end of the junction differs from germline and may be a read error. The chain employs TRBV5-4 and TRBJ2-2; maybe TRBD1 (5 bases). Germline V gene sequence: CDR1 SGHNT, CDR2 YYREEE (reference sequence). This CDR3 region has 13 residues. CDR3 DNA sequence: TGCGCCAGCAGCTTTGCAGGGCAAGGGGAGCTGTTTTTT. Residues: CASSFAGQGELFF.

The rearrangement links TRBV7-9 to TRBJ1-4; D is unclear. The CDR3 runs to 12 residues. Germline V lookup: CDR1 SEHNR, CDR2 FQNEAQ (reference sequence). Trimming left V 1 base short and J 10 bases short, with 7 bases between. In nucleotides, the CDR3 is TGTGCCAGCAGCTTAGAATCAGGAAAACTGTTTTTT. Protein sequence: CASSLESGKLFF.

This clone was observed once. The V gene is TRBV10-3, the J gene TRBJ2-5, with 7 nucleotides matching TRBD1. J lost 3 bases, V lost 3 bases, and 1 base had no gene match. CDR3 length equals 13 residues. Germline loops: CDR1 ENHRY, CDR2 SYGVKD. Here the CDR3 DNA reads TGTGCCATCAGTGAAGACAGGGAAGAGACCCAGTACTTC. Amino acids: CAISEDREETQYF.

The chain joins TRBV6-1 to TRBJ2-5, with a possible D match to TRBD2 (6 bases). Germline CDR1 and CDR2: MNHNS and SASEGT. This CDR3 is built from 15 residues. The ends were cut back, 1 base at V and 2 bases at J, with 11 bases in the middle. CDR3 in amino acids: CASSEVGGSQETQYF. CDR3 nucleotide sequence: TGTGCCAGCAGTGAAGTTGGGGGGAGTCAAGAGACCCAGTACTTC.

This sequence joins TRBV25-1 and TRBJ1-1; 9 bases agree with TRBD1. This CDR3 comprises 12 residues. After removal of 8 bases from V and 4 bases from J, the junction contained 2 bases not matched to a gene. Germline CDR1 reads MGHDK; CDR2 reads SYGVNS. CDR3 sequence reads: CASQTGGTEAFF. CDR3 bases: TGTGCCAGCCAGACAGGGGGCACTGAAGCTTTCTTT. The full variable domain, rest sourced from reference TRBV25-1 and TRBJ1-1, is EADIYQTPRYLVIGTGKKITLECSQTMGHDKMYWYQQDPGMELHLIHYSYGVNSTEKGDLSSESTVSRIRTEHFPLTLESARPSHTSQYLCASQTGGTEAFFGQGTRLTVV.

The V gene is TRBV29-1, the J gene TRBJ1-4; a possible D gene is TRBD1 (5 bases). The ends were cut back, 6 bases at V and 2 bases at J, with 10 bases in the middle. This CDR3 is 13 amino acids long. The germline V gene has CDR1 SQVTM and CDR2 ANQGSEA. CDR3 residues: CSVLGLTNEKLFF. CDR3 sequence (DNA): TGCAGCGTCCTGGGACTGACTAATGAAAAACTGTTTTTT.

The CDR3 bases are TGTGCCATCAGTGAGTCAGGGGGCGTAGAGACCCAGTACTTC. Its translation: CAISESGGVETQYF. The chain joins TRBV10-3 to TRBJ2-5; 7 nucleotides align to TRBD1. The CDR3 is 14 amino acids. Trimming at V came to 0 bases and at J to 4 bases, leaving 2 bases not matched to a gene. CDR1 is ENHRY, CDR2 SYGVKD, per germline.

There are a few counts of this clone. The chain carries TRBV19 and TRBJ2-5; TRBD1 agrees at 8 bases. CDR1 and CDR2 (germline): LNHDA, SQIVND (reference sequence). V shed 6 bases, J shed 4 bases, and the junction held 10 bases outside the gene matches. This CDR3 region has 15 residues. CDR3 nucleotide sequence: TGTGCCAGTAGCCCAAGAGACAGGGGAAGAGAGACCCAGTACTTC. It specifies CASSPRDRGRETQYF.

The rearrangement uses TRBV12-5 and TRBJ2-1; TRBD2 agrees at 8 bases. The junction had 5 bases not matched to a gene; V was cut back by 6 bases and J by 1 base. This CDR3 spans 15 amino acids. The germline V gene encodes CDR1 LGHNT and CDR2 FRNRAP. The CDR3 bases are TGTGCTAGTGGCCCCTTAGCGGGGTCCTACAATGAGCAGTTCTTC. This codes for CASGPLAGSYNEQFF.

CDR3 in amino acids: CASSLEVTQPQHF. The CDR3, as DNA: TGTGCCAGCAGCCTTGAGGTAACTCAGCCCCAGCATTTT. V usage is TRBV5-8 and J usage is TRBJ1-5, with D unresolved. The CDR3 covers 13 residues. CDR1 and CDR2 from the germline V gene are SGHTS and YDEGEE. V was clipped by 4 bases and J by 6 bases, with 11 bases between them.

This sequence joins TRBV19 and TRBJ1-1, with 8 bases fitting TRBD1. V was pared by 6 bases and J by 5 bases, with 11 bases of the junction left unmatched. Germline V gives CDR1 LNHDA, CDR2 SQIVND (reference sequence). The CDR3 is 15 amino acids. The CDR3 region is CASSPGQGARTEAFF. The CDR3, as DNA: TGTGCCAGTAGCCCCGGGCAGGGGGCGAGGACTGAAGCTTTCTTT.

This chain connects TRBV2 to TRBJ1-2; D gene unclear. The CDR3 contains 15 residues. Germline assignment: CDR1 SNHLY and CDR2 FYNNEI. The germline V and J ends were trimmed by 2 bases and 0 bases, with 10 bases remaining between them. The CDR3 nucleotides read TGTGCCAGCAGTGAAATGCCGGGTGCTAACTATGGCTACACCTTC. It specifies CASSEMPGANYGYTF.